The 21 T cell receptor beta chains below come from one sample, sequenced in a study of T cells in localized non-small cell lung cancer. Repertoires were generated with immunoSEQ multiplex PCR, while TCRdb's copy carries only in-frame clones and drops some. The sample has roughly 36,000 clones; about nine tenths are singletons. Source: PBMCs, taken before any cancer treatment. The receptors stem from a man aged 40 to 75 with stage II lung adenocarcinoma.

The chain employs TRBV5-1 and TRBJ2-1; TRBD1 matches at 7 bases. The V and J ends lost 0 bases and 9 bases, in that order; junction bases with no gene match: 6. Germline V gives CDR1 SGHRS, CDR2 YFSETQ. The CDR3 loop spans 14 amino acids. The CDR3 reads CASSLGTQGVEQFF. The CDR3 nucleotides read TGCGCCAGCAGCTTGGGGACCCAGGGGGTTGAGCAGTTCTTC. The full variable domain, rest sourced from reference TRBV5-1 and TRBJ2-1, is KAGVTQTPRYLIKTRGQQVTLSCSPISGHRSVSWYQQTPGQGLQFLFEYFSETQRNKGNFPGRFSGRQFSNSRSEMNVSTLELGDSALYLCASSLGTQGVEQFFGPGTRLTVL.

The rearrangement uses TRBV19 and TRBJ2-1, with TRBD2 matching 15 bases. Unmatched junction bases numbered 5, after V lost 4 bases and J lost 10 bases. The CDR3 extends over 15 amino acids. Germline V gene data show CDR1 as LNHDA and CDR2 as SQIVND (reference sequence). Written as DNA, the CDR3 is TGTGCCAGTAGTAACGGACTAGCGGGAGGGCCGGAGCAGTTCTTC. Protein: CASSNGLAGGPEQFF.

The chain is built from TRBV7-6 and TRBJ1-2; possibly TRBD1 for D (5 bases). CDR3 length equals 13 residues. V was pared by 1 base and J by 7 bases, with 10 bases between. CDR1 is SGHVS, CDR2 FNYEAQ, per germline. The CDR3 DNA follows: TGTGCCAGCAGCTTAGGCTCCGGGGCTGGCTACACCTTC. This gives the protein CASSLGSGAGYTF.

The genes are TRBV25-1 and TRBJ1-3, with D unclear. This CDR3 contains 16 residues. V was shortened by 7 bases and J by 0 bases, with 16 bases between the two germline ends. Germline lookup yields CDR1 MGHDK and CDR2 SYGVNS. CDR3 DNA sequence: TGTGCCAGCACTTCCAACGAGGGCCTCTCTGGAAACACCATATATTTT. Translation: CASTSNEGLSGNTIYF. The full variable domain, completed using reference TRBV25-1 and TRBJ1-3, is EADIYQTPRYLVIGTGKKITLECSQTMGHDKMYWYQQDPGMELHLIHYSYGVNSTEKGDLSSESTVSRIRTEHFPLTLESARPSHTSQYLCASTSNEGLSGNTIYFGEGSWLTVV.

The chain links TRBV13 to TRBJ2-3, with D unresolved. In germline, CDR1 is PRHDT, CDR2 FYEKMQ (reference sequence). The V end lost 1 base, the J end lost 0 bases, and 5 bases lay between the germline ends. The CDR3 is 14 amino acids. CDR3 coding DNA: TGTGCCAGCAGCTTAGAGGGTAGCACAGATACGCAGTATTTT. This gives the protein CASSLEGSTDTQYF.

The CDR3 region is CASSLRGRGYEQYF. CDR3 in DNA: TGTGCCAGCAGCTTGCGGGGCAGAGGCTACGAGCAGTACTTC. The chain recombines TRBV5-6 with TRBJ2-7, with D possibly being TRBD1 or TRBD2 (5 bases each). The CDR3 spans 14 residues. The germline gives CDR1 SGHDT, CDR2 YYEEEE. Trimming cost V 1 base and J 3 bases, with 11 bases left between them.

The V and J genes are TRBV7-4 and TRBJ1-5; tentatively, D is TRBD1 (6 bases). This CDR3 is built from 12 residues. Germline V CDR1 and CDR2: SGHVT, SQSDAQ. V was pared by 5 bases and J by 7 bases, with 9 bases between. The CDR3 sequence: CASSRGGQPQHF. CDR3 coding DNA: TGTGCCAGCAGCCGGGGGGGCCAGCCCCAGCATTTT.

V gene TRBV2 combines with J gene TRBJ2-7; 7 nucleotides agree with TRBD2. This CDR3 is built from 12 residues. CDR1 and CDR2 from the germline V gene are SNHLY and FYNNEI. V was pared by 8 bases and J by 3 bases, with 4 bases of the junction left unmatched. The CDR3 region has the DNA TGTGCCAGCCGGGGGGATCACTACGAGCAGTACTTC. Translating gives CASRGDHYEQYF.

The CDR3, as DNA: TGTGCCAGCAGTTTGCGGGGGAAGGGAGGGGATGAGCAGTTCTTC. It translates to CASSLRGKGGDEQFF. This chain uses TRBV27 with TRBJ2-1, with 7 bases identical to TRBD2. Unmatched junction bases numbered 10, after V lost 3 bases and J lost 8 bases. Germline CDR1 reads MNHEY; CDR2 reads SMNVEV (reference sequence). The CDR3 sequence is 15 residues long.

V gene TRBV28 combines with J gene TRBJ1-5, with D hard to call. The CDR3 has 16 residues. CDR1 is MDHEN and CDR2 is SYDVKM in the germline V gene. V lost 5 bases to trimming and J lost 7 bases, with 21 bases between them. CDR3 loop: CASSTQRRVDKQPQHF. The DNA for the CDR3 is TGTGCCAGCAGTACACAGCGGCGGGTGGATAAACAGCCCCAGCATTTT.

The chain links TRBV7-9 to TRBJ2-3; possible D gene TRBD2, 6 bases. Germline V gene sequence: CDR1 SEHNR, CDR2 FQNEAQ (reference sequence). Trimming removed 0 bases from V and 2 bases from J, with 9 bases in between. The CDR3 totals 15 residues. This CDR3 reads CASSLAAGLTDTQYF. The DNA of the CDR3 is TGTGCCAGCAGCTTAGCGGCGGGACTCACAGATACGCAGTATTTT.

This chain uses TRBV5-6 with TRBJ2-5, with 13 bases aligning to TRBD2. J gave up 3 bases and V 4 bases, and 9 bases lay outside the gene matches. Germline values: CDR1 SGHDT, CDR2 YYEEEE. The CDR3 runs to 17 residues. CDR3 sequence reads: CASSAPTSGRAKETQYF. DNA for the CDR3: TGTGCCAGCAGCGCCCCAACTAGCGGGAGGGCAAAAGAGACCCAGTACTTC.

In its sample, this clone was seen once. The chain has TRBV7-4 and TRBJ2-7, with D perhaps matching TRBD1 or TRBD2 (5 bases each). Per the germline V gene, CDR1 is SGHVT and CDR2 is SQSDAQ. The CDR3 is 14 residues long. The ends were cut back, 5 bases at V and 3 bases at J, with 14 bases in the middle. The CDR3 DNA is TGTGCCAGCAGCAGACTTGGGACCCGCTACGAGCAGTACTTC. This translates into CASSRLGTRYEQYF.

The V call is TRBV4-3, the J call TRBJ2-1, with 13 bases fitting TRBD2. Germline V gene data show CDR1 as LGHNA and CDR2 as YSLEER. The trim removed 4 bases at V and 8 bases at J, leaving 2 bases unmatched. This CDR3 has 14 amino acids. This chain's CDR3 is CASSLGLAGDEQFF. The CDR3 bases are TGCGCCAGCAGCCTAGGACTAGCGGGAGATGAGCAGTTCTTC.

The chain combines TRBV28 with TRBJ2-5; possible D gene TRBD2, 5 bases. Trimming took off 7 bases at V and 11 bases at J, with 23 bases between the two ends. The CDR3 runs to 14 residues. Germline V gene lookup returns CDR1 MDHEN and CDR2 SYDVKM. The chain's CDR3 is CASTSNSLRWEQYF. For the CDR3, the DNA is TGTGCCAGCACCTCTAACTCCTTAAGGTGGGAGCAGTACTTC.

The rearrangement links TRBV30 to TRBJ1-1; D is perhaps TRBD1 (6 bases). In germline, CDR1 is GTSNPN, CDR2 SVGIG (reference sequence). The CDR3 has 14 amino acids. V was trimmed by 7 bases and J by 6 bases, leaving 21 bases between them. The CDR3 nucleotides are TGTGCCTCTGAAAAGGGGGGGACTTCCCCTGAAGCTTTCTTT. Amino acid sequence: CASEKGGTSPEAFF.

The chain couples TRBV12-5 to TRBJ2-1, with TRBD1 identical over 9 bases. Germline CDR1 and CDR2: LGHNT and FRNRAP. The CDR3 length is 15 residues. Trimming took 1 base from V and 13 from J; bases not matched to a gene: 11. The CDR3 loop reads CASGLAQGTGFNQFF. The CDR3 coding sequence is TGTGCTAGTGGTTTGGCCCAAGGGACAGGGTTTAATCAGTTCTTC. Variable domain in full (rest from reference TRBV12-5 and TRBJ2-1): DARVTQTPRHKVTEMGQEVTMRCQPILGHNTVFWYRQTMMQGLELLAYFRNRAPLDDSGMPKDRFSAEMPDATLATLKIQPSEPRDSAVYFCASGLAQGTGFNQFFGPGTRLTVL.

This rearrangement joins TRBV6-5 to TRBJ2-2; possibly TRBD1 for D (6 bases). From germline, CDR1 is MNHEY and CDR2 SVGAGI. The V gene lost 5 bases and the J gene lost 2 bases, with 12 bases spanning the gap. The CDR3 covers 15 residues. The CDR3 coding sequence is TGTGCCAGCAGTACAGGGCCCAGCAACACCGGGGAGCTGTTTTTT. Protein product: CASSTGPSNTGELFF.

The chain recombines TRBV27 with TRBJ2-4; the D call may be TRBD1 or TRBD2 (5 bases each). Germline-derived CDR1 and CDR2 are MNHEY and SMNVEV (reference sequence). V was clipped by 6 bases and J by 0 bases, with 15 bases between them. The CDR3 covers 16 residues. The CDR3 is CASRPGTGGAKNIQYF. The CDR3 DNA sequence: TGTGCCAGCAGACCTGGGACGGGCGGAGCCAAAAACATTCAGTACTTC.

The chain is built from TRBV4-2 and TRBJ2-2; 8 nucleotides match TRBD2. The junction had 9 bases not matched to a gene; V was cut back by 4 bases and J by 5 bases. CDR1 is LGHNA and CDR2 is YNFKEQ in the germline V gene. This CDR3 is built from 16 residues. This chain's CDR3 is CASSRDGTRGTGELFF. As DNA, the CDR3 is TGTGCCAGCAGCCGAGACGGGACTAGAGGTACCGGGGAGCTGTTTTTT.

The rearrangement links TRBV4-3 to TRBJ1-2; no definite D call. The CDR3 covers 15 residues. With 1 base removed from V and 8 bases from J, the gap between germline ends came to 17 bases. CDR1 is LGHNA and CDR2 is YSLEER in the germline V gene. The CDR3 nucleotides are TGCGCCAGCAGCCAAGGTCCAGAAGCTAGCGGGGGCTACACCTTC. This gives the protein CASSQGPEASGGYTF.